This paragraph reports one TCR beta chain. This sample is drawn from a study of blood T cell repertoires in COVID-19. The CDR3 loop spans 16 amino acids. V was cut by 3 bases and J by 3 bases, with 12 bases left in between. Germline V gene data show CDR1 as ENHRY and CDR2 as SYGVKD. The assay was immunoSEQ multiplex PCR, and TCRdb's table has in-frame clones only and misses some. The table lists more than 150,000 clones, approximately 80% of them singletons. Material for sequencing was PBMCs or T cells enriched from blood (not recorded which). This chain uses TRBV10-3 with TRBJ1-6; D not resolved. The clonotype originates from a man aged 60-69 years who had been exposed to COVID-19. The CDR3 loop is CAISDELSDYNSPLHF. For the CDR3, the DNA is TGTGCCATCAGTGATGAACTATCTGACTATAATTCACCCCTCCACTTT.